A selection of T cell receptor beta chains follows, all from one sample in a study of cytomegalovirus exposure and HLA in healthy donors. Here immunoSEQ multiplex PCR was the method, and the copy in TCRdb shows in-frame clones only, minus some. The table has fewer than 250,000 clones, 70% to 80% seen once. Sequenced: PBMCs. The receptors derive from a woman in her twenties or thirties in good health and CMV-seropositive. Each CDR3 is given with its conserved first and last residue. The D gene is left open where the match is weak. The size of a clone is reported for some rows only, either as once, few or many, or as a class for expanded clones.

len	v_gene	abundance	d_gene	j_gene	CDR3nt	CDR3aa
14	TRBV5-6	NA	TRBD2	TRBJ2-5	TGTGCCAGCAGCGGGACGGGGGGGCTAGAGACCCAGTACTTC	CASSGTGGLETQYF
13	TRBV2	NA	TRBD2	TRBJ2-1	TGTGCCAGCAGTCCTAGACTAGCTGGTGAGCAGTTCTTC	CASSPRLAGEQFF
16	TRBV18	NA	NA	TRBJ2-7	TGTGCCAGCTCACCACTGGGACACTCCCTCTCTAACGAGCAGTACTTC	CASSPLGHSLSNEQYF
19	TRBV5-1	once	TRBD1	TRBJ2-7	TGCGCCAGCAGCTTGGCCTTTCCGGGACAGGGGAAATTGTCCTACGAGCAGTACTTC	CASSLAFPGQGKLSYEQYF
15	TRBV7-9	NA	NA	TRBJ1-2	TGTGCCAGCAGCTTAGCGGGCAGGGATAGCTATGGCTACACCTTC	CASSLAGRDSYGYTF
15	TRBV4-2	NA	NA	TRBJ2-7	TGTGCCAGCAGCCAAGAAGGGGCTAGCTCCTACGAGCAGTACTTC	CASSQEGASSYEQYF
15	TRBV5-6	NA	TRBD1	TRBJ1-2	TGTGCCAGCAGCTTCTTGGGACAGGGGGCTGTTGGCTACACCTTC	CASSFLGQGAVGYTF
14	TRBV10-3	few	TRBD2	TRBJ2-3	TGTGCCATCAACGAGCGGGAGGGCGCAGATACGCAGTATTTT	CAINEREGADTQYF
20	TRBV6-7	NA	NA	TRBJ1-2	TGTGCCAGCAGTTATCCCCGCGGCCTGACAGGCTCTACTGCTGCCTATGGCTACACCTTC	CASSYPRGLTGSTAAYGYTF
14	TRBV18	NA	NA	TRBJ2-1	TGTGCCAGCTCACCGGGGCAGGGCTACAATGAGCAGTTCTTC	CASSPGQGYNEQFF
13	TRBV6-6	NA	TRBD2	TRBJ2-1	TGTGCCACGCGGGGCGGGAGGGCCGCGGGACCGTTCTTC	CATRGGRAAGPFF
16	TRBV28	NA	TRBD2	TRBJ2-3	TGTGCCAGCAGTTTCAGGGCTAGCGGGGTCCGGGATACGCAGTATTTT	CASSFRASGVRDTQYF
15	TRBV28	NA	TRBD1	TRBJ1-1	TGTGCCAGCAGCCCAACCGGACAGGGGGGCACTGAAGCTTTCTTT	CASSPTGQGGTEAFF
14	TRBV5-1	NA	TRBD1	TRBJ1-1	TGCGCCAGCAGCCCCGGGACAGGGGCCACTGAAGCTTTCTTT	CASSPGTGATEAFF
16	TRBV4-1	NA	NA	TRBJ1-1	TGCGCCAGCAGTTCGGGACTCAAGGACGGGAACACTGAAGCTTTCTTT	CASSSGLKDGNTEAFF
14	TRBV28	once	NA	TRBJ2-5	TGTGCCAGCACCATGACAAGAGCCCAAGAGACCCAGTACTTC	CASTMTRAQETQYF
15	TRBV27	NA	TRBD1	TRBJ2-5	TGTGCCAGCAGTCCATCGACAGGGGGCGGGGAGACCCAGTACTTC	CASSPSTGGGETQYF
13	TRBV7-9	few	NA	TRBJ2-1	TGTGCCAGCAGCATAGACAGGTACAATGAGCAGTTCTTC	CASSIDRYNEQFF
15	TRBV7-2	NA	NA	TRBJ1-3	TGTGCCAGCAGCTTAGGGGGGGGCACTGGAAACACCATATATTTT	CASSLGGGTGNTIYF